The T cell receptor (beta chain) described here comes from a study of T-cell memory formation after mild COVID-19. The wider study: TCR clusters were mostly confined to one donor each. Whole-study results and caveats: A second wave expanding day 15 to 37 was CD4+-biased; contracting clones were balanced. Cross-reactive memory apparently joined, as some responding clones appeared in pre-infection memory. Clones which contracted sat mainly in CM and EM if CD4+, and in EMRA if CD8+.

V shed 5 bases and J shed 5 bases, with 13 bases lying between them. Germline V gene lookup returns CDR1 SGHVS and CDR2 FQNEAQ. The CDR3 length is 14 residues. This clonotype appeared a few times. Its antigen is undetermined. MiXCR, run by TCRdb on the 5' RACE reads, gives a single entry per CDR3 protein. The sample yields under 400,000 distinct CDR3 sequences, under 25% seen once. The chain joins TRBV7-8 to TRBJ1-5; TRBD1 might be the D (6 bases). Sequences were obtained from PBMCs or a T cell subset sorted from them (not recorded which). The source is an adult woman who had mild COVID-19 (a few samples of this study predate the infection). Cell type and time point are not known. The CDR3 sequence is CASSGGARYQPQHF. CDR3 DNA sequence: TGTGCCAGCAGCGGGGGGGCCCGCTATCAGCCCCAGCATTTT.